This TCR beta chain derives from a study of blood T cell repertoires in COVID-19. There are a few counts of this clone. Study processing details: The authors estimated nucleated cell counts from reference gene primer amplification. Generated by immunoSEQ multiplex PCR, the TCRdb table keeps only in-frame clones and is missing some. That table furnishes V, J and clone size, whereas the DNA furnished D and trimming. Of some 190,000 clones listed, 70% to 90% are singletons. The clonotype was recovered from an elderly woman with acute or convalescent COVID-19. Material: peripheral blood.

CDR3 region: CASSPGREYNSPLHF. Here the CDR3 DNA reads TGTGCCAGCTCACCGGGCAGGGAATATAATTCACCCCTCCACTTT. The chain carries TRBV18 and TRBJ1-6; possible D gene TRBD1, 5 bases. The CDR3 loop spans 15 amino acids. Trimming removed 3 bases at V and 4 bases at J, with 10 bases between. CDR1 KGHSH and CDR2 LQKENI come from the germline V gene.